What follows are 22 T cell receptor beta chains derived from one specimen sequenced in a study of blood T cell repertoires in COVID-19. Sequenced by immunoSEQ multiplex PCR; TCRdb stores in-frame clones only, minus some. The sample shows about 500,000 clones, roughly nine tenths of them seen only once. Input material: peripheral blood. The receptors here all came from a woman aged 45-65 years with COVID-19, enrolled during active disease.

The rearrangement joins TRBV19 to TRBJ1-5; D is ambiguous. CDR3 length: 14 amino acids. The germline gives CDR1 LNHDA, CDR2 SQIVND (reference sequence). Trimming removed 9 bases from V and 8 bases from J, with 20 bases in between. The CDR3 coding sequence is TGTGCCAGCCGGAGAGGTCCCAGCGCGGAGCCCCAGCATTTT. The encoded protein is CASRRGPSAEPQHF. The complete variable domain, with remaining parts taken from reference TRBV19 and TRBJ1-5, reads DGGITQSPKYLFRKEGQNVTLSCEQNLNHDAMYWYRQDPGQGLRLIYYSQIVNDFQKGDIAEGYSVSREKKESFPLTVTSAQKNPTAFYLCASRRGPSAEPQHFGDGTRLSIL.

The V call is TRBV28, the J call TRBJ1-5; 8 bases fit TRBD1. Germline V lookup: CDR1 MDHEN, CDR2 SYDVKM. The CDR3 covers 17 residues. The junction had 15 bases not matched to a gene; V was cut back by 5 bases and J by 6 bases. CDR3 coding DNA: TGTGCCAGCAGTAAACTTATGGACAGGGTGGAGGGTCAGCCCCAGCATTTT. Translated, it gives CASSKLMDRVEGQPQHF.

The chain has TRBV6-5 and TRBJ2-2, with D maybe TRBD2 (5 bases). V shed 0 bases and J shed 7 bases, with 12 bases lying between them. From germline, CDR1 is MNHEY and CDR2 SVGAGI. The CDR3 is 15 residues long. The CDR3 bases are TGTGCCAGCAGTTACTCGTTTCCGGCGGGCGGGGAGCTGTTTTTT. Residues: CASSYSFPAGGELFF.

V and J are TRBV6-2 or TRBV6-3 and TRBJ1-1; 8 bases line up with TRBD1. With 4 bases clipped from V and 7 bases from J, the junction kept 5 bases outside the gene matches. CDR3 length: 13 residues. CDR1 MNHEY and CDR2 SVGEGT come from the germline V gene. CDR3 nucleotide sequence: TGTGCCAGCAGTTCACAGGGGGGAGTTGAAGCTTTCTTT. Encoded protein: CASSSQGGVEAFF.

V is TRBV30 and J is TRBJ1-1; D gene ambiguous. CDR1 GTSNPN and CDR2 SVGIG come from the germline V gene (reference sequence). The germline V and J ends were trimmed by 5 bases and 1 base, with 14 bases remaining between them. The CDR3 consists of 14 residues. This CDR3 is CAWYGNIKNTEAFF. The CDR3 coding sequence is TGTGCCTGGTATGGTAACATTAAGAACACTGAAGCTTTCTTT.

This chain links TRBV19 with TRBJ1-2; possibly TRBD1 for D (5 bases). Per germline, CDR1 LNHDA and CDR2 SQIVND (reference sequence). This CDR3 has 16 residues. The ends were cut back, 8 bases at V and 4 bases at J, with 23 bases in the middle. This chain's CDR3 is CASEGFRGYNRYGYTF. The CDR3 DNA reads as TGTGCCAGTGAGGGGTTTCGGGGGTATAATCGCTATGGCTACACCTTC.

The V and J genes are TRBV3-1 (or the pseudogene TRBV3-2) and TRBJ1-2, with no clear D. Germline V gene data show CDR1 as LGHDT and CDR2 as YNNKEL (reference sequence). V was clipped by 0 bases and J by 8 bases, with 4 bases between them. The CDR3 runs to 11 residues. CDR3 nucleotides: TGTGCCAGCAGCCAAGATCGGGGCTACACCTTC. It encodes CASSQDRGYTF.

The rearrangement links TRBV9 to TRBJ1-3; TRBD1 is a possible D gene (5 bases). V lost 4 bases and J lost 4, with 9 bases in between. The CDR3 has 13 residues. Germline CDR1 and CDR2: SGDLS and YYNGEE. For the CDR3, the DNA is TGTGCCAGCAGCAGGGGTTCAGGAAACACCATATATTTT. It translates to CASSRGSGNTIYF.

This rearrangement joins TRBV5-4 to TRBJ2-7; D perhaps matches TRBD2 (6 bases). Germline V gives CDR1 SGHNT, CDR2 YYREEE (reference sequence). The CDR3 is made up of 14 amino acids. The ends were cut back, 3 bases at V and 5 bases at J, with 15 bases in the middle. The CDR3 loop reads CASSWVGGADEQYF. Here the CDR3 DNA reads TGTGCCAGCAGCTGGGTGGGCGGGGCTGACGAGCAGTACTTC.

This chain connects TRBV19 to TRBJ2-7; a possible D gene is TRBD1 (5 bases). The length of the CDR3 is 13 residues. V lost 3 bases and J lost 6, with 12 bases in between. Per the germline V gene, CDR1 is LNHDA and CDR2 is SQIVND (reference sequence). The CDR3 DNA reads as TGTGCCAGTAGTATTTATGGGCAGGGCGAGCAGTACTTC. It is translated as CASSIYGQGEQYF. Full variable domain (rest looked up from reference TRBV19 and TRBJ2-7): DGGITQSPKYLFRKEGQNVTLSCEQNLNHDAMYWYRQDPGQGLRLIYYSQIVNDFQKGDIAEGYSVSREKKESFPLTVTSAQKNPTAFYLCASSIYGQGEQYFGPGTRLTVT.

The CDR3: CASSLGQGLNSPLHF. The CDR3 DNA is TGCGCCAGCAGCTTGGGACAGGGGCTTAATTCACCCCTCCACTTT. V and J are TRBV5-1 and TRBJ1-6, with TRBD1 matching over 8 bases. J was trimmed by 6 bases and V by 0 bases; bases with no gene match: 2. CDR1 and CDR2 from the germline V gene are SGHRS and YFSETQ. This CDR3 contains 15 residues.

The CDR3 DNA follows: TGTGCCAGCAGCTTGGGGCTAGCGGGGCGACGTGAGACCCAGTACTTC. This codes for CASSLGLAGRRETQYF. This chain uses TRBV5-4 with TRBJ2-5; 9 bases align to TRBD2. The length of the CDR3 is 16 residues. The V gene's germline CDR1 is SGHNT and CDR2 YYREEE (reference sequence). Germline trimming cut 0 bases from V and 5 bases from J; bases unmatched to any gene: 8.

DNA for the CDR3: TGTGCCAGCAGCCAAGGAACCCAAGAGCGCTGCACCTTC. Protein sequence: CASSQGTQERCTF. The genes are TRBV3-1 (or the pseudogene TRBV3-2) and TRBJ1-2; D not resolved. V was clipped by 1 base and J by 13 bases, with 16 bases between them. CDR3 length: 13 amino acids. Germline assignment: CDR1 LGHDT and CDR2 YNNKEL (reference sequence).

The chain joins TRBV24-1 to TRBJ2-3; perhaps TRBD1 as D (5 bases). Germline V gene lookup returns CDR1 KGHDR and CDR2 SFDVKD. V dropped 4 bases and J dropped 0 bases, with 13 bases sitting between them. The CDR3 has 16 residues. CDR3 loop: CATSDRQIFSTDTQYF. CDR3 bases: TGTGCCACCAGTGACAGACAGATTTTTAGCACAGATACGCAGTATTTT.

The chain is built from TRBV5-4 and TRBJ2-3; the match to TRBD1 covers 9 bases. Germline trimming cut 0 bases from V and 3 bases from J; bases unmatched to any gene: 2. The CDR3 sequence is 15 residues long. Germline lookup yields CDR1 SGHNT and CDR2 YYREEE (reference sequence). CDR3 DNA: TGTGCCAGCAGCTTGGGGGGACAGGGAACAGATACGCAGTATTTT. This sequence encodes CASSLGGQGTDTQYF.

The chain combines TRBV6-5 with TRBJ1-5, with 10 bases fitting TRBD1. This CDR3 contains 15 residues. CDR1 and CDR2 from the germline V gene are MNHEY and SVGAGI. V lost 6 bases and J lost 4; bases outside the gene matches: 6. The CDR3 sequence: CASRERDRGNQPQHF. As DNA, the CDR3 is TGTGCCAGCAGGGAGCGGGACAGGGGAAATCAGCCCCAGCATTTT.

The gene calls are TRBV9 and TRBJ2-3; 7 bases are a match to TRBD1. This CDR3 comprises 16 residues. Germline CDR1 and CDR2: SGDLS and YYNGEE. J gave up 0 bases and V 3 bases, and 7 bases lay outside the gene matches. The CDR3 DNA reads TGTGCCAGCAGCGGAGGGGGCAGCGGTAGCACAGATACGCAGTATTTT. As protein: CASSGGGSGSTDTQYF.

The chain has TRBV30 and TRBJ2-1; a possible D gene is TRBD1 (6 bases). This CDR3 is 15 amino acids long. Germline V lookup: CDR1 GTSNPN, CDR2 SVGIG (reference sequence). The V and J ends lost 3 bases and 0 bases respectively, with 12 bases between them. The CDR3 DNA is TGTGCCTGGAGACTAACAGGGTTCTCCTACAATGAGCAGTTCTTC. Its protein product is CAWRLTGFSYNEQFF. Full variable domain (rest looked up from reference TRBV30 and TRBJ2-1): SQTIHQWPATLVQPVGSPLSLECTVEGTSNPNLYWYRQAAGRGLQLLFYSVGIGQISSEVPQNLSASRPQDRQFILSSKKLLLSDSGFYLCAWRLTGFSYNEQFFGPGTRLTVL.

J is TRBJ2-3 and V is TRBV6-1; 7 nucleotides match TRBD1. In germline, CDR1 is MNHNS, CDR2 SASEGT. Trimming at V came to 3 bases and at J to 2 bases, leaving 5 bases not matched to a gene. The CDR3 totals 15 residues. In DNA form, the CDR3 reads TGTGCCAGCAGTGATTTACAGGGGTTCACAGATACGCAGTATTTT. Translating it yields CASSDLQGFTDTQYF.

This rearrangement joins TRBV5-1 to TRBJ1-2; weak D call: TRBD1 (5 bases). This CDR3 has 13 residues. Germline V CDR1 and CDR2: SGHRS, YFSETQ. V was clipped by 4 bases and J by 6 bases, with 13 bases between them. The CDR3 spells CASSGAVSDGYTF. CDR3 DNA sequence: TGCGCCAGCAGCGGGGCGGTATCGGATGGCTACACCTTC.

This rearrangement joins TRBV2 to TRBJ2-3; 8 bases align to TRBD1. The CDR3 runs 13 residues. Germline assignment: CDR1 SNHLY and CDR2 FYNNEI. Germline trimming cut 4 bases from V and 5 bases from J; bases unmatched to any gene: 2. As DNA, the CDR3 is TGTGCCAGCAGTGTAGACAGGGGAGATACGCAGTATTTT. It is translated as CASSVDRGDTQYF.

This chain joins TRBV6-5 and TRBJ1-6, with D uncertain. This CDR3 has 14 amino acids. Germline V gives CDR1 MNHEY, CDR2 SVGAGI. V lost 5 bases and J 7 bases, leaving 12 bases between the germline ends. The CDR3 loop reads CASSPRTGNSPLHF. Here the CDR3 DNA reads TGTGCCAGCAGTCCCAGGACTGGGAATTCACCCCTCCACTTT.